This T cell receptor (beta chain) came from a study of blood T cell repertoires in COVID-19. Overall study: COVID-19 samples collected from the United States, Italy and Spain covered acute and convalescent phases. PBMCs, B-cell-depleted T cells, or T cells were the source of the cDNA or gDNA that made up the material.

The CDR3 sequence is 13 residues long. Germline CDR1 MNHEY, CDR2 SMNVEV (reference sequence). Trimming cost V 10 bases and J 1 base; bases outside gene matches: 3. As processed by the authors: Nucleated cell number was recorded as an estimate derived from reference gene primer amplification. TCRdb keeps only in-frame clones here, not all; method: immunoSEQ multiplex PCR. Clonal size and the V and J genes are those of that table, whereas D and trimming came from the DNA. Counted here are some 140,000 clones, about 70% occurring once; the ten biggest clones make up roughly 14%. The receptor comes from a man of 80 years or more with acute or convalescent COVID-19. This chain joins TRBV27 and TRBJ2-2, with 7 positions matching TRBD2. The sample consisted of peripheral blood. The CDR3 coding sequence is TGTGCCACCTGGGAGGGGAACACCGGGGAGCTGTTTTTT. It is translated as CATWEGNTGELFF.